Listed below are T cell receptor beta chains from one sample, sequenced in a study of cytomegalovirus exposure and HLA in healthy donors. Sequencing was performed with immunoSEQ multiplex PCR; in TCRdb, only in-frame clones are kept and a portion is missing. The sample records some 170,000 clones, roughly 96% being singletons. The sample was PBMCs. These receptors all stem from a woman younger than 35 in good health and CMV-seronegative. Both conserved end residues are part of each CDR3. Fields, in order: V gene, J gene, D gene, clone size, CDR3 DNA, CDR3 protein. D genes are given only for firm matches. Size is omitted from some rows. Given values are once, few, many or a class for expanded clones.

V gene: TRBV14
J gene: TRBJ2-3
D gene: -
clone size: -
CDR3 DNA: TGTGCCAGCAGCCAAGAGCGGGGCCCCTACACAGATACGCAGTATTTT
CDR3 protein: CASSQERGPYTDTQYF

V gene: TRBV5-1
J gene: TRBJ2-3
D gene: TRBD1
clone size: -
CDR3 DNA: TGCGCCAGCAGCTCCGACAGGGCCCTCCCAGATACGCAGTATTTT
CDR3 protein: CASSSDRALPDTQYF

V gene: TRBV7-3
J gene: TRBJ2-1
D gene: TRBD2
clone size: -
CDR3 DNA: TGTGCCAGCAGCCCGGAACGGGGGGGGAGCCAGTACAATGAGCAGTTCTTC
CDR3 protein: CASSPERGGSQYNEQFF

V gene: TRBV9
J gene: TRBJ2-2
D gene: TRBD1
clone size: -
CDR3 DNA: TGTGCCAGCAGCCCCGGCGGGACAGGGTGGAACACCGGGGAGCTGTTTTTT
CDR3 protein: CASSPGGTGWNTGELFF

V gene: TRBV19
J gene: TRBJ2-2
D gene: -
clone size: -
CDR3 DNA: TGTGCCAGTCATCCAGGGGTGAAGGTCCCCGGGGAGCTGTTTTTT
CDR3 protein: CASHPGVKVPGELFF

V gene: TRBV4-2
J gene: TRBJ2-5
D gene: -
clone size: -
CDR3 DNA: TGTGCCAGCAGCCAAGTTGTGGGGGCGCCTAAAGAGACCCAGTACTTC
CDR3 protein: CASSQVVGAPKETQYF

V gene: TRBV6-5
J gene: TRBJ2-7
D gene: TRBD1
clone size: -
CDR3 DNA: TGTGCCAGCAGTGGAACACAGGGGACCCACGAGCAGTACTTC
CDR3 protein: CASSGTQGTHEQYF

V gene: TRBV15
J gene: TRBJ2-5
D gene: TRBD1
clone size: -
CDR3 DNA: TGTGCCACCAGCGGTCGGACAGGCGAAGAGACCCAGTACTTC
CDR3 protein: CATSGRTGEETQYF

V gene: TRBV4-1
J gene: TRBJ1-5
D gene: -
clone size: -
CDR3 DNA: TGCGCCAGCAGCCCCGTTGGGGCGGCTAGCAATCAGCCCCAGCATTTT
CDR3 protein: CASSPVGAASNQPQHF

V gene: TRBV7-3
J gene: TRBJ1-1
D gene: TRBD1
clone size: -
CDR3 DNA: TGTGCCAGCAGCCCGGGACAGGGACGGACTGAAGCTTTCTTT
CDR3 protein: CASSPGQGRTEAFF

V gene: TRBV7-3
J gene: TRBJ1-6
D gene: -
clone size: once
CDR3 DNA: TGTGCCAGCAGCTTATTAGGAGGGACCCATTCACCCCTCCACTTT
CDR3 protein: CASSLLGGTHSPLHF

V gene: TRBV27
J gene: TRBJ1-1
D gene: -
clone size: -
CDR3 DNA: TGTGCCAGCAGAAGACCTCAGGGGAGAGGCGCGGTAAACACTGAAGCTTTCTTT
CDR3 protein: CASRRPQGRGAVNTEAFF

V gene: TRBV6-1
J gene: TRBJ1-1
D gene: -
clone size: once
CDR3 DNA: TGTGCCAGCAGTGAGTACAGGGAAGCTTTCTTT
CDR3 protein: CASSEYREAFF

V gene: TRBV9
J gene: TRBJ2-3
D gene: -
clone size: once
CDR3 DNA: TGTGCCAGCAGCGTAGACCCTAGCGCCCCCGGAACAGATACGCAGTATTTT
CDR3 protein: CASSVDPSAPGTDTQYF

V gene: TRBV7-2
J gene: TRBJ2-7
D gene: -
clone size: -
CDR3 DNA: TGTGCCAGCAGCTTGGCTAGCAGGCCTTACGAGCAGTACTTC
CDR3 protein: CASSLASRPYEQYF

V gene: TRBV6-6
J gene: TRBJ1-2
D gene: TRBD1
clone size: -
CDR3 DNA: TGTGCCAGCAGTCGGACAGGGAATGGCTACACCTTC
CDR3 protein: CASSRTGNGYTF

V gene: TRBV5-4
J gene: TRBJ1-2
D gene: -
clone size: -
CDR3 DNA: TGTGCCAGCAGCCCATCACAGGGTGGCCGCTATGGCTACACCTTC
CDR3 protein: CASSPSQGGRYGYTF

V gene: TRBV7-6
J gene: TRBJ2-7
D gene: TRBD2
clone size: once
CDR3 DNA: TGTGCCAGCAGCTCCACTAGCGGGGGTACCTACGAGCAGTACTTC
CDR3 protein: CASSSTSGGTYEQYF

V gene: TRBV9
J gene: TRBJ2-3
D gene: -
clone size: -
CDR3 DNA: TGTGCCAGCAGCCGGGGAGGGGGGGCTGCAGATACGCAGTATTTT
CDR3 protein: CASSRGGGAADTQYF

V gene: TRBV19
J gene: TRBJ1-5
D gene: -
clone size: -
CDR3 DNA: TGTGCCAGTAGTATAGGACGGGGTAGCAATCAGCCCCAGCATTTT
CDR3 protein: CASSIGRGSNQPQHF

V gene: TRBV27
J gene: TRBJ1-1
D gene: -
clone size: -
CDR3 DNA: TGTGCCAGCAGCTTCGGGGGGAACACTGAAGCTTTCTTT
CDR3 protein: CASSFGGNTEAFF

V gene: TRBV18
J gene: TRBJ1-2
D gene: -
clone size: -
CDR3 DNA: TGTGCCAGCTCACCACCGGGACAAAGTAACTATGGCTACACCTTC
CDR3 protein: CASSPPGQSNYGYTF

V gene: TRBV6-5
J gene: TRBJ1-1
D gene: TRBD1
clone size: -
CDR3 DNA: TGTGCCAGCAGTTTCTACCGGACAGGGGGGAACACTGAAGCTTTCTTT
CDR3 protein: CASSFYRTGGNTEAFF

V gene: TRBV5-1
J gene: TRBJ2-1
D gene: TRBD1
clone size: -
CDR3 DNA: TGCGCCAGCAGCTACTTAGCAGGGGGAAGCTCCTACAATGAGCAGTTCTTC
CDR3 protein: CASSYLAGGSSYNEQFF

V gene: TRBV27
J gene: TRBJ1-4
D gene: TRBD1
clone size: -
CDR3 DNA: TGTGCCAGCAGTTTAACCGGGACAGGGAACGAAAAACTGTTTTTT
CDR3 protein: CASSLTGTGNEKLFF

V gene: TRBV29-1
J gene: TRBJ2-1
D gene: TRBD2
clone size: -
CDR3 DNA: TGCAGCGTTGAAGGGCTAGCGGGGGTAGGAGTCAATGAGCAGTTCTTC
CDR3 protein: CSVEGLAGVGVNEQFF

V gene: TRBV10-1
J gene: TRBJ2-7
D gene: -
clone size: -
CDR3 DNA: TGCGCCAGCAGTGAGAACTTCTACGAGCAGTACTTC
CDR3 protein: CASSENFYEQYF